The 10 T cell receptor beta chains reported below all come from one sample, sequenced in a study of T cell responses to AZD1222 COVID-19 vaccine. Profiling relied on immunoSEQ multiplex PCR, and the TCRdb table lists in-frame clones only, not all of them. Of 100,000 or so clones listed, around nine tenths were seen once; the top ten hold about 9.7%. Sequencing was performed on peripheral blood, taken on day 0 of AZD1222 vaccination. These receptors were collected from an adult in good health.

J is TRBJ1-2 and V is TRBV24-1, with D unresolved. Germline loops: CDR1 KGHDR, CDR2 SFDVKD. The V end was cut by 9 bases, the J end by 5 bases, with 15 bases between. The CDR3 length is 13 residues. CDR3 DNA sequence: TGTGCCACCCGACCGGGAGGGAATTATGGCTACACCTTC. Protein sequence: CATRPGGNYGYTF.

This CDR3 reads CASSQGSRQPQHF. CDR3 DNA sequence: TGTGCCAGCAGTCAGGGAAGTCGTCAGCCCCAGCATTTT. The rearrangement joins TRBV6-5 to TRBJ1-5; possible D gene TRBD1, 5 bases. The CDR3 is made up of 13 amino acids. Germline CDR1 MNHEY, CDR2 SVGAGI. Trimming shortened V by 5 bases and J by 6 bases, and 11 bases separated the two germline ends.

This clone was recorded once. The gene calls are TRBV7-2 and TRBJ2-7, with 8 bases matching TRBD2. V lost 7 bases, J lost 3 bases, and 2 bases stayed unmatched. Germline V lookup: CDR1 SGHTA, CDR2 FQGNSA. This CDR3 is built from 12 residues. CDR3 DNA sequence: TGTGCCAGCACCGGGGGGGGCTACGAGCAGTACTTC. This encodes CASTGGGYEQYF.

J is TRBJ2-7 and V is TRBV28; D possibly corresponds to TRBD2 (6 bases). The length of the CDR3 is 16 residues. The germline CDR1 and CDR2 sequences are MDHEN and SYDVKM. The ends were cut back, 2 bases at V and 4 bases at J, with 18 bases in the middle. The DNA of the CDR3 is TGTGCCAGCAGTTTAGGGGTAGGTAGGGCGGGATACGAGCAGTACTTC. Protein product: CASSLGVGRAGYEQYF. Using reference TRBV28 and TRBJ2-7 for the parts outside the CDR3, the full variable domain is DVKVTQSSRYLVKRTGEKVFLECVQDMDHENMFWYRQDPGLGLRLIYFSYDVKMKEKGDIPEGYSVSREKKERFSLILESASTNQTSMYLCASSLGVGRAGYEQYFGPGTRLTVT.

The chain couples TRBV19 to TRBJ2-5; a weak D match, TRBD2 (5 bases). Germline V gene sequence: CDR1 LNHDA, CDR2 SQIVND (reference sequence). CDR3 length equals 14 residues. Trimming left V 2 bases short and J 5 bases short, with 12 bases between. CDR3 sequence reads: CASSISGNRETQYF. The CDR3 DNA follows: TGTGCCAGTAGTATAAGCGGTAATCGGGAGACCCAGTACTTC.

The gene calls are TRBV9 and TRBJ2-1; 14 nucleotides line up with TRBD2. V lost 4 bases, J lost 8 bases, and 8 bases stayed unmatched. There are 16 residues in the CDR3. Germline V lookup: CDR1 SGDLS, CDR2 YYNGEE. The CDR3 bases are TGTGCCAGCAGCCCTCCCGGGACTAGCGGGAGTTATGAGCAGTTCTTC. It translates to CASSPPGTSGSYEQFF.

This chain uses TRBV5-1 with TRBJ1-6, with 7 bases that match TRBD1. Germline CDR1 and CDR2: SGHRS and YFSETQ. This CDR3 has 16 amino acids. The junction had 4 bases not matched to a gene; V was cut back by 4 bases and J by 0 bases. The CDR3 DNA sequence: TGCGCCAGCAGCGAGACAGGGAGCTCCTATAATTCACCCCTCCACTTT. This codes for CASSETGSSYNSPLHF.

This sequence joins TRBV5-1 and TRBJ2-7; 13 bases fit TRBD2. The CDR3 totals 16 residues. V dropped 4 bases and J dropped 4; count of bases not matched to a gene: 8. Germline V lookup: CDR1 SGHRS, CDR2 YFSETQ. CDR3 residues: CASSPGLAGVRYEQYF. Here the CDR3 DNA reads TGCGCCAGCAGCCCCGGACTAGCGGGAGTGCGATACGAGCAGTACTTC.

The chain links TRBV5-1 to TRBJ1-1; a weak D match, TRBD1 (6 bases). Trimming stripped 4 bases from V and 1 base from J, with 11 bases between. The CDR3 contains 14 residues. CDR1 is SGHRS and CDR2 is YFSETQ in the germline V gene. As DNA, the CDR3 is TGCGCCAGCAGCGTGGGGGGGCCGAACACTGAAGCTTTCTTT. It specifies CASSVGGPNTEAFF. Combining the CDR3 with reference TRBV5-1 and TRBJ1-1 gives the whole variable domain KAGVTQTPRYLIKTRGQQVTLSCSPISGHRSVSWYQQTPGQGLQFLFEYFSETQRNKGNFPGRFSGRQFSNSRSEMNVSTLELGDSALYLCASSVGGPNTEAFFGQGTRLTVV.

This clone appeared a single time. The CDR3 region has the DNA TGTGCCAGCAGTTTTCGAAGGGCGGGTAATGAAAAACTGTTTTTT. This encodes CASSFRRAGNEKLFF. The chain employs TRBV27 and TRBJ1-4; D unclear. CDR1 is MNHEY and CDR2 is SMNVEV in the germline V gene (reference sequence). V lost 3 bases and J lost 4, with 12 bases in between. The CDR3 loop spans 15 amino acids.